This TCR beta chain was profiled in a study of vaccination and CD4 T cells after COVID-19. Of note for this clonotype: What it recognizes is unknown.

With the Oncomine TCR Beta short-read assay, DNA from cultured CD4+ T cells was sequenced. MiXCR, run by TCRdb on the PCR reads, gives a single entry per CDR3 protein. Among around 19,000 distinct CDR3 sequences, roughly 40% were seen once, and the ten largest hold about 3.2%. Specified treatment: 10-day PBMC culture with coronavirus spike peptide pools or control peptides (ViraFEST assay). A few million PBMCs per well were cultured with roughly 10 IU/ml IL-2 and about 11 ug/ml peptide pools. The V end was cut by 0 bases, the J end by 2 bases, with 7 bases between. This CDR3 has 14 amino acids. Germline loops: CDR1 DFQATT, CDR2 SNEGSKA (reference sequence).

This specimen consisted of CD4+ T cells from blood, cultured in vitro, obtained after SARS-CoV-2 vaccination. The V and J genes are TRBV20-1 and TRBJ2-2; D gene unclear. This sequence was found in a human donor who had recovered from COVID-19. The CDR3 DNA follows: TGCAGTGCTAGAGAGCCAGCTAACACCGGGGAGCTGTTTTTT. This encodes CSAREPANTGELFF.